The present T cell receptor (beta chain) was sequenced within a study of CD8 T cells in ankylosing spondylitis. The CDR3 has 13 residues. Germline V gene data show CDR1 as MNHNS and CDR2 as SASEGT. V was cut by 6 bases and J by 7 bases, with 15 bases left in between. Generation of TCR beta libraries employed quantitative 5'-RACE incorporating molecular barcodes. One entry per CDR3 protein results from TCRdb running MiXCR on the 5' RACE reads. The sample shows 350,000 to 550,000 distinct CDR3 sequences, around 26% of them seen only once. Study outcomes and limitations: Reports of some motif variants in reactive arthritis synovial fluid and blood predate this one. A motif in TCR beta, a set of roughly 8 highly homologous variants, appeared characteristic of ankylosing spondylitis blood. Disease-linked clones reportedly showed significant enrichment in matched ankylosing spondylitis synovial fluid. Peripheral blood held disease-linked clones only at relatively low frequency, and these were CD8+.

A remark on this clonotype: Its target is unknown.

The sequencing input was blood, either unsorted or a sorted T cell fraction (not recorded which). This receptor was identified in a male donor with ankylosing spondylitis. This chain links TRBV6-1 with TRBJ1-2; D may be TRBD1 (6 bases). In nucleotides, the CDR3 is TGTGCCAGCAGCGTACAGGGTTTGGTTGGCTACACCTTC. Translated: CASSVQGLVGYTF.